The 4 T cell receptor beta chains in this list originate from one sample, sequenced in a study of CD4 T cells in relation to SARS-CoV-2 and coronaviruses. Measured with immunoSEQ multiplex PCR; TCRdb has only the in-frame clones, and not every one. The table includes more than 20,000 clones, more than 65% detected once. Unexposed donor CD4+ T cells date from about 2011-2018, before the COVID-19 pandemic. After roughly ten days of culture, CD4+ T cells were isolated. These receptors' targets are unknown. Sequenced: CD4+ T cells from PBMCs, cultured in vitro. These receptors originate from a human donor in good health.

The chain uses TRBV7-6 and TRBJ1-6; D ambiguous. Trimming took off 5 bases at V and 7 bases at J, with 9 bases between the two ends. Germline CDR1 SGHVS, CDR2 FNYEAQ. CDR3 length: 13 amino acids. The CDR3 nucleotides read TGTGCCAGCAGCGTCACATCGAATTCACCCCTCCACTTT. Translation: CASSVTSNSPLHF.

The J gene is TRBJ2-5, the V gene TRBV7-2; no clear D. Germline-derived CDR1 and CDR2 are SGHTA and FQGNSA. V dropped 1 base and J dropped 2 bases, with 8 bases sitting between them. The length of the CDR3 is 14 residues. The CDR3 DNA reads TGTGCCAGCAGCTTAGTGCGTAGTCAAGAGACCCAGTACTTC. Amino acids: CASSLVRSQETQYF.

The chain employs TRBV3-1 (or the pseudogene TRBV3-2) and TRBJ2-1; 7 bases line up with TRBD2. The CDR3 length is 15 residues. Germline V gene lookup returns CDR1 LGHDT and CDR2 YNNKEL (reference sequence). The V and J ends lost 1 base and 8 bases, in that order; junction bases with no gene match: 8. CDR3 in DNA: TGTGCCAGCAGCCAAGGGTTAGCGGGCTTGGATGAGCAGTTCTTC. Residues: CASSQGLAGLDEQFF.

The chain couples TRBV12-3 or TRBV12-4 to TRBJ2-5; D unclear. CDR3 length: 13 amino acids. Trimming took 3 bases from V and 5 from J, leaving 10 bases between them. The CDR3 sequence is CASSFSPRETQYF. The CDR3 DNA reads as TGTGCCAGCAGTTTCTCTCCGAGGGAGACCCAGTACTTC.